This TCR beta chain was found in a study of shared clonotypes between healthy human individuals. About the study: A donor's plate count was three for CD4 naive and three for CD4 memory; CD8 naive had two and CD8 memory one.

Comment on this clone: The identical CDR3 is also encoded by other nucleotide sequences in the sample.

Sequencing used immunoSEQ multiplex PCR; TCRdb keeps in-frame clones, though not all of them. The sample has around 1.6 million clones; 95% to 99% are singletons. This TCR was recovered from a young man in good health. Sequenced material: naive CD4+ T cells sorted from blood. Regarding subset: CD45RA+ positively selected.

CDR3 sequence reads: CSVEEAFF. CDR3 in DNA: TGCAGCGTTGAGGAAGCTTTCTTT. The genes are TRBV29-1 and TRBJ1-1; D gene uncertain. CDR3 length: 8 residues. Germline V CDR1 and CDR2: SQVTM, ANQGSEA. V lost 3 bases and J lost 8, with 1 base in between.